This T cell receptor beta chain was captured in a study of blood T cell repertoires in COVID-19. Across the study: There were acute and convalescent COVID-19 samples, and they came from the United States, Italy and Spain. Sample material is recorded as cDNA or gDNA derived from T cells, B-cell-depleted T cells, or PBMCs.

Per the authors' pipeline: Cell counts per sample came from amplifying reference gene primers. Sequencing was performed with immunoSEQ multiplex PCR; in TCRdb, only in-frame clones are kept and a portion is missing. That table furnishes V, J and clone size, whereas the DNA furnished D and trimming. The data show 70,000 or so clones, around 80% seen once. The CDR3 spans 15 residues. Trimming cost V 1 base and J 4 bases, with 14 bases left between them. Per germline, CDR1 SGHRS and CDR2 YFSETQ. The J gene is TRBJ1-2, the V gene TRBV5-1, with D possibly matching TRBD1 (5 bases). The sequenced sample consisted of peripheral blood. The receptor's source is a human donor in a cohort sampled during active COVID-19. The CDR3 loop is CASSLSQGAFYGYTF. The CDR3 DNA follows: TGCGCCAGCAGCTTGAGTCAAGGGGCCTTCTATGGCTACACCTTC.